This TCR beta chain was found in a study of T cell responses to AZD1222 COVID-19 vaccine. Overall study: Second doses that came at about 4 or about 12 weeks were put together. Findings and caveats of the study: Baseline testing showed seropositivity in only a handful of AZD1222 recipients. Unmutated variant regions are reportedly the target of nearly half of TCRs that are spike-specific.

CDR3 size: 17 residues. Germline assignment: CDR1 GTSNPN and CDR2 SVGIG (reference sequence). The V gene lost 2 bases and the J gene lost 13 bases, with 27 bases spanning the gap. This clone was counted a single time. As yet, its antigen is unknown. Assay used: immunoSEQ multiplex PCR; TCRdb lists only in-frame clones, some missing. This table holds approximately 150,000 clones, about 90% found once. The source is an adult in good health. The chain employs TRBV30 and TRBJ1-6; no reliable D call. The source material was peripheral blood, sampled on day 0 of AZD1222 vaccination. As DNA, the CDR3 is TGTGCCTGGAGTCGACCTCGGGAGGGCTATCCCCATCACCCCCTCCACTTT. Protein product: CAWSRPREGYPHHPLHF.